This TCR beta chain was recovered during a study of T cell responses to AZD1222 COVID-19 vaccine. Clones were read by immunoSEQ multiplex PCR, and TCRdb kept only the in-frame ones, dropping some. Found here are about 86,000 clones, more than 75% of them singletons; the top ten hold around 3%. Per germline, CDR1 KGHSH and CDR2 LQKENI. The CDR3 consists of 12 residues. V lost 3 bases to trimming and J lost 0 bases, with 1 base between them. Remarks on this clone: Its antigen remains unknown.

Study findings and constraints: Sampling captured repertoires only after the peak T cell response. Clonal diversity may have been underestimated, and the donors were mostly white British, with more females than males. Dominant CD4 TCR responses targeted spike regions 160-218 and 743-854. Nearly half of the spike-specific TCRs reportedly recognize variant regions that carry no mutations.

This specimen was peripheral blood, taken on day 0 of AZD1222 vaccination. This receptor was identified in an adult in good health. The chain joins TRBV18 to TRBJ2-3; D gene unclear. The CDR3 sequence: CASSPSTDTQYF. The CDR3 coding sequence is TGTGCCAGCTCACCGAGCACAGATACGCAGTATTTT.